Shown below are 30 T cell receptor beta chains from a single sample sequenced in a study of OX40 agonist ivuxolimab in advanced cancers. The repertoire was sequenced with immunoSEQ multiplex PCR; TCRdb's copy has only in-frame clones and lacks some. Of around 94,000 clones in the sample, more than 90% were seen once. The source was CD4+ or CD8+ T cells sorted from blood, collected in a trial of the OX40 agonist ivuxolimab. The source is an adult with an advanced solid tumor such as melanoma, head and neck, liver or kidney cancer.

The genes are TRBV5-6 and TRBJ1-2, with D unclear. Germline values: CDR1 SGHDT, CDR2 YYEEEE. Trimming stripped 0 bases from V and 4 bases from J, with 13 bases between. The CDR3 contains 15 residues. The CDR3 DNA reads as TGTGCCAGCAGCTTGGGGAACAGCCGACTCTATGGCTACACCTTC. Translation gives CASSLGNSRLYGYTF.

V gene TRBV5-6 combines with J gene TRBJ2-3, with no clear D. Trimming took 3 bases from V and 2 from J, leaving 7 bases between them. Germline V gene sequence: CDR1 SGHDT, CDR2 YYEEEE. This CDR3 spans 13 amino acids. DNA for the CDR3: TGTGCCAGCAGCTGGGGATCCACAGATACGCAGTATTTT. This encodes CASSWGSTDTQYF.

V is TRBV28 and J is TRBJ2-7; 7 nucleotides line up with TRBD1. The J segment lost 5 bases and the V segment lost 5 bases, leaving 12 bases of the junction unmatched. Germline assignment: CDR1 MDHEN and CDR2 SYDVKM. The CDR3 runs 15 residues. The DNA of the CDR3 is TGTGCCAGCAGTGTTGCAGGGGGATTAATTCACGAGCAGTACTTC. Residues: CASSVAGGLIHEQYF.

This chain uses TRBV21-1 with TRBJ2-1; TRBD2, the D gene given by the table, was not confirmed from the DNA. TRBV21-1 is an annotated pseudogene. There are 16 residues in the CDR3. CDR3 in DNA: TGTGCCAGCAGCAAAAAGGGGGGGGCTAGTGTCTGTGAGCAGTTCTTC. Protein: CASSKKGGASVCEQFF.

CDR3 DNA: TGTGCCAGCAGCCATGAACTAGCGGGAGGGCGTCCCGAGCAGTACTTC. It is translated as CASSHELAGGRPEQYF. The chain employs TRBV4-2 and TRBJ2-7; 13 bases align to TRBD2. Trimming removed 3 bases from V and 6 bases from J; junction bases left unmatched: 8. From germline, CDR1 is LGHNA and CDR2 YNFKEQ. CDR3 length: 16 amino acids.

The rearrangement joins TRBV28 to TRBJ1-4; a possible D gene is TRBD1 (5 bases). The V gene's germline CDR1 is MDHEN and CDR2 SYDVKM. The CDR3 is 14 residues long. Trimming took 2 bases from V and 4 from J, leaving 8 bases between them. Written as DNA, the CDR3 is TGTGCCAGCAGTTTAAGACAGCTTAATGAAAAACTGTTTTTT. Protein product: CASSLRQLNEKLFF.

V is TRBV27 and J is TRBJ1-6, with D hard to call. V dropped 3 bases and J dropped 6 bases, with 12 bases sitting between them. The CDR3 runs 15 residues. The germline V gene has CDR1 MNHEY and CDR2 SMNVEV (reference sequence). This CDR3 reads CASSFAGIGNSPLHF. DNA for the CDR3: TGTGCCAGCAGTTTTGCGGGCATAGGTAATTCACCCCTCCACTTT.

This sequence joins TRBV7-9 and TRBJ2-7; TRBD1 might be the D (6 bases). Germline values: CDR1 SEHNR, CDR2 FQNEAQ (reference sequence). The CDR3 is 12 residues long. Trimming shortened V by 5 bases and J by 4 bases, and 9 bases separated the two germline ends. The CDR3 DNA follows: TGTGCCAGCAGCCCCGACAGGTACGAGCAGTACTTC. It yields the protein CASSPDRYEQYF.

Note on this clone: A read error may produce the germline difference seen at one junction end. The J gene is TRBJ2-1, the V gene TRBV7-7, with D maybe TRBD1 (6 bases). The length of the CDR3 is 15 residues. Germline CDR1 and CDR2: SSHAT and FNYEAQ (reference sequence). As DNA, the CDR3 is TGTGCTAGCAGCCCAGGGGATGTAAACTACAATGAGCAGTTCTTC. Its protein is CASSPGDVNYNEQFF.

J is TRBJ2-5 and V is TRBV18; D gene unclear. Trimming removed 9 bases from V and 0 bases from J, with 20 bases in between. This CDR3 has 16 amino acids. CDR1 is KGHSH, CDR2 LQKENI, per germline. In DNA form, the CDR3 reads TGTGCCAGATTACTTTTTGACGGTGAGTACCAAGAGACCCAGTACTTC. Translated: CARLLFDGEYQETQYF.

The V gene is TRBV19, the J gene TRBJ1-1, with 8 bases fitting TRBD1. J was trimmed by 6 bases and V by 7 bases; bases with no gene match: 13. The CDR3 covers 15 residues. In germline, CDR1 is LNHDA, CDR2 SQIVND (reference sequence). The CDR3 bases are TGTGCCAGTACCAGACACCCCAGGGGGCCGGCTGAAGCTTTCTTT. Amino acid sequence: CASTRHPRGPAEAFF. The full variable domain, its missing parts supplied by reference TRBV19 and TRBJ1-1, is DGGITQSPKYLFRKEGQNVTLSCEQNLNHDAMYWYRQDPGQGLRLIYYSQIVNDFQKGDIAEGYSVSREKKESFPLTVTSAQKNPTAFYLCASTRHPRGPAEAFFGQGTRLTVV.

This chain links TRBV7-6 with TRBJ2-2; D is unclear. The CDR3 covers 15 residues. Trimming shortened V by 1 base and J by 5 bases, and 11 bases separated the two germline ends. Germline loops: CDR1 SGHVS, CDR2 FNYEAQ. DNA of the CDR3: TGTGCCAGCAGCTTAGAGAGTGACGGGACCGGGGAGCTGTTTTTT. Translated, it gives CASSLESDGTGELFF.

The DNA of the CDR3 is TGTGCCAGCAGAGACACCGGGGGCTCCTACGAGCAGTACTTC. This codes for CASRDTGGSYEQYF. The chain employs TRBV6-1 and TRBJ2-7, with D perhaps TRBD2 (6 bases). CDR1 and CDR2 (germline): MNHNS, SASEGT. CDR3 length: 14 residues. Trimming shortened V by 6 bases and J by 0 bases, and 12 bases separated the two germline ends.

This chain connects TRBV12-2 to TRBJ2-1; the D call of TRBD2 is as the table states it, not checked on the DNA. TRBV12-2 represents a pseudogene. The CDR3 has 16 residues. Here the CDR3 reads CASRLAGLAGLNEQFF. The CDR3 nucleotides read TGTGCAAGTCGCTTAGCGGGACTAGCGGGATTAAATGAGCAGTTCTTC.

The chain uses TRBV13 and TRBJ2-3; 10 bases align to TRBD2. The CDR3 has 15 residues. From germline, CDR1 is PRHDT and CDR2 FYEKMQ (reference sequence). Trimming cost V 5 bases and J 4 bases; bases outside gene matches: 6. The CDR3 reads CASSAGTSEADTQYF. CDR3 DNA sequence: TGTGCCAGCAGCGCCGGGACTAGCGAAGCAGATACGCAGTATTTT.

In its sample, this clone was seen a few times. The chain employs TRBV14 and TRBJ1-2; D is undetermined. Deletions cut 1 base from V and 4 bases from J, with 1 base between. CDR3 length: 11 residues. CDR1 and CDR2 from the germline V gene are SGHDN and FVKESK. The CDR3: CASSQGYGYTF. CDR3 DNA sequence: TGTGCCAGCAGCCAAGGCTATGGCTACACCTTC.

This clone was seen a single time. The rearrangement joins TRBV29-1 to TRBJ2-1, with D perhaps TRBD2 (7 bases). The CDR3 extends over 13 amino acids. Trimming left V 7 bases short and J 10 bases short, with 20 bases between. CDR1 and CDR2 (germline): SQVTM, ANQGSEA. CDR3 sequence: CSAEGGSRYEQFF. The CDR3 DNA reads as TGCAGCGCAGAGGGGGGGAGCCGGTACGAGCAGTTCTTC.

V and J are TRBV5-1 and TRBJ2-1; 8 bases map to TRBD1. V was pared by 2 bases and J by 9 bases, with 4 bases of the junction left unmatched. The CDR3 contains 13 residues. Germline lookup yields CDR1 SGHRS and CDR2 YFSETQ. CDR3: CASSLSGGFEQFF. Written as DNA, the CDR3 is TGCGCCAGCAGCTTATCAGGGGGCTTTGAGCAGTTCTTC.

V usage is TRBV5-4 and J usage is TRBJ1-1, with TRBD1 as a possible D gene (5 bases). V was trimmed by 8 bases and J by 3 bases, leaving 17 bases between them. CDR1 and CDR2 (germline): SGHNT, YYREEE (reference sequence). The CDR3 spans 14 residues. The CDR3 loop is CASWGRRGHTEAFF. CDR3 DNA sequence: TGTGCCAGTTGGGGCCGACGCGGTCACACTGAAGCTTTCTTT.

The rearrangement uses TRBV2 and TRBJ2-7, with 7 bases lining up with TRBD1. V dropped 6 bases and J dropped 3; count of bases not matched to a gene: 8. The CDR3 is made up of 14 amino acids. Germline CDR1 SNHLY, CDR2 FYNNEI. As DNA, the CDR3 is TGTGCCAGCAGGGCCTCCGGGACAGTCTACGAGCAGTACTTC. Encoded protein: CASRASGTVYEQYF. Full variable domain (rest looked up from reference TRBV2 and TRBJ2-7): EPEVTQTPSHQVTQMGQEVILRCVPISNHLYFYWYRQILGQKVEFLVSFYNNEISEKSEIFDDQFSVERPDGSNFTLKIRSTKLEDSAMYFCASRASGTVYEQYFGPGTRLTVT.

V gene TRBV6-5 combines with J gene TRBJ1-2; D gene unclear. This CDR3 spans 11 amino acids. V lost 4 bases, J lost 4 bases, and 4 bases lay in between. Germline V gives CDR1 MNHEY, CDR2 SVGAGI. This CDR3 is CASSSAYGYTF. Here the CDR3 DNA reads TGTGCCAGCAGTTCCGCCTATGGCTACACCTTC.

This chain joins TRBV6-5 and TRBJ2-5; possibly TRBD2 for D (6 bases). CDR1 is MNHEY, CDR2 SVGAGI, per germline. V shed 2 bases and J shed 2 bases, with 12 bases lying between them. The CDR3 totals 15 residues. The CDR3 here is CASSYAAGTQETQYF. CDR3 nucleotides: TGTGCCAGCAGTTACGCCGCCGGGACTCAAGAGACCCAGTACTTC.

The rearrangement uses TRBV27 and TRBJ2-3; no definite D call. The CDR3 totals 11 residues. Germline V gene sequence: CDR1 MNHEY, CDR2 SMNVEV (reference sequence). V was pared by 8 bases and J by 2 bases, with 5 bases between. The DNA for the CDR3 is TGTGCCAGCGGATACACAGATACGCAGTATTTT. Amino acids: CASGYTDTQYF.

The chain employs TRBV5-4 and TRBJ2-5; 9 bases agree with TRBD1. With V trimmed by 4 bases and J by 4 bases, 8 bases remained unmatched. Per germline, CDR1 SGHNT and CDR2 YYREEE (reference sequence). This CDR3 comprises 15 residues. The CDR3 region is CASSVGQGSVETQYF. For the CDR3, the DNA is TGTGCCAGCAGCGTGGGACAGGGAAGTGTAGAGACCCAGTACTTC. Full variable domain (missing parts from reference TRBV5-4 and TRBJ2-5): ETGVTQSPTHLIKTRGQQVTLRCSSQSGHNTVSWYQQALGQGPQFIFQYYREEENGRGNFPPRFSGLQFPNYSSELNVNALELDDSALYLCASSVGQGSVETQYFGPGTRLLVL.

In nucleotides, the CDR3 is TGTGCCAGCTCACCGGAGTCACGGGAGGGCCTTGTTAGAGAGACCCAGTACTTC. Translating it yields CASSPESREGLVRETQYF. This chain uses TRBV18 with TRBJ2-5; TRBD2 matches 8 bases. V lost 3 bases and J lost 4; bases outside the gene matches: 16. CDR3 length: 18 residues. Germline assignment: CDR1 KGHSH and CDR2 LQKENI.

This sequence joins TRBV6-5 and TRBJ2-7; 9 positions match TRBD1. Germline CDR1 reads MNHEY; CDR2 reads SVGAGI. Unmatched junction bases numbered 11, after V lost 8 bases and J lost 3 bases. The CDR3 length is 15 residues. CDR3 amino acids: CASRKRQGVLYEQYF. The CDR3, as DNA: TGTGCCAGCCGGAAAAGACAGGGGGTTCTCTACGAGCAGTACTTC.

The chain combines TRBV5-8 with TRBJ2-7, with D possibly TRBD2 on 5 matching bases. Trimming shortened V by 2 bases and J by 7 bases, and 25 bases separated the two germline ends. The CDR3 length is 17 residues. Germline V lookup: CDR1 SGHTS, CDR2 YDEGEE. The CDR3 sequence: CASSLKMGLKSSGEQYF. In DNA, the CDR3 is TGTGCCAGCAGCTTAAAGATGGGATTGAAGAGCTCGGGGGAGCAGTACTTC. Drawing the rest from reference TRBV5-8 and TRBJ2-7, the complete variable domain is EAGVTQSPTHLIKTRGQQATLRCSPISGHTSVYWYQQALGLGLQFLLWYDEGEERNRGNFPPRFSGRQFPNYSSELNVNALELEDSALYLCASSLKMGLKSSGEQYFGPGTRLTVT.

The chain's CDR3 is CASSFRGNEQYF. In nucleotides, the CDR3 is TGTGCCAGCAGCTTCAGGGGCAACGAGCAGTACTTC. The chain has TRBV7-9 and TRBJ2-7; D may be TRBD1 (6 bases). This CDR3 is 12 amino acids long. Germline CDR1 and CDR2: SEHNR and FQNEAQ (reference sequence). V lost 3 bases and J lost 5, with 8 bases in between.

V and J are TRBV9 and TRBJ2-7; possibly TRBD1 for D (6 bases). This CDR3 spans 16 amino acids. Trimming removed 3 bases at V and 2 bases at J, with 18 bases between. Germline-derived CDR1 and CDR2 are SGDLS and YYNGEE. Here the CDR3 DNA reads TGTGCCAGCAGCGCTAACCCAGGGGAAGGAGCCTACGAGCAGTACTTC. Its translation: CASSANPGEGAYEQYF. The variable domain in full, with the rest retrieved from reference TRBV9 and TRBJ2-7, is DSGVTQTPKHLITATGQRVTLRCSPRSGDLSVYWYQQSLDQGLQFLIQYYNGEERAKGNILERFSAQQFPDLHSELNLSSLELGDSALYFCASSANPGEGAYEQYFGPGTRLTVT.

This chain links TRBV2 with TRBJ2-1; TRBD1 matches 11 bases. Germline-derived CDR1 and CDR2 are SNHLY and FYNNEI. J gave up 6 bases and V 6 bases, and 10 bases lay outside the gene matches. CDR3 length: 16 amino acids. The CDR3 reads CASRGRGQGAGNEQFF. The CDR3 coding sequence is TGTGCCAGCAGAGGGCGTGGACAGGGGGCTGGCAATGAGCAGTTCTTC.